The source of this T cell receptor beta chain is a study of T cells in Graves' hyperthyroidism and ophthalmopathy. Study overall: Peripheral blood was secured at the point of initial diagnosis, before any treatment.

This clonotype was observed at least ten times. The length of the CDR3 is 13 residues. Unmatched junction bases numbered 0, after V lost 4 bases and J lost 4 bases. CDR1 SNHLY and CDR2 FYNNEI come from the germline V gene. TCR beta CDR3 sequences were amplified from RNA transcripts. TCR CDR3 regions were first amplified by RT-PCR with HTBI primers. TCRdb re-derived calls from the multiplex PCR reads in MiXCR, one entry per CDR3 protein. The repertoire has around 600,000 distinct CDR3 sequences, 16% of them found once; the top ten carry 2.5% to 4%. The origin of this receptor is a woman aged 40 to 50 with Graves' ophthalmopathy. The V and J genes are TRBV2 and TRBJ1-2, with TRBD1 identical over 10 bases. The sample taken for sequencing was blood. The CDR3: CASSGTGGYGYTF. In DNA, the CDR3 is TGTGCCAGCAGTGGGACAGGGGGCTATGGCTACACCTTC.